One sample yielded the 13 T cell receptor beta chains listed below, sequenced in a study of blood T cell repertoires in COVID-19. Assay: immunoSEQ multiplex PCR; the TCRdb copy retains only in-frame clones and omits some. The table shows 150,000 to 200,000 clones, with 60% to 85% occurring only once. The sequencing sample was made of peripheral blood. The receptors stem from a man aged 55-75 years with active or convalescent COVID-19.

The chain combines TRBV18 with TRBJ2-7; 14 positions agree with TRBD2. V shed 2 bases and J 5 bases; nucleotides not matched to a gene: 11. The CDR3 extends over 18 amino acids. The germline V gene has CDR1 KGHSH and CDR2 LQKENI. The CDR3 sequence is CASSPYGTSGRMRNEQYF. Here the CDR3 DNA reads TGTGCCAGCTCACCATATGGGACTAGCGGGAGAATGAGGAACGAGCAGTACTTC.

V usage is TRBV5-1 and J usage is TRBJ2-3; D may be TRBD2 (5 bases). This CDR3 has 13 amino acids. The V gene lost 4 bases and the J gene lost 3 bases, with 9 bases spanning the gap. Per germline, CDR1 SGHRS and CDR2 YFSETQ. Here the CDR3 reads CASSPSGTDTQYF. DNA for the CDR3: TGCGCCAGCAGCCCCAGCGGTACAGATACGCAGTATTTT.

In its sample, this clone was seen once. This chain connects TRBV6-6 to TRBJ2-5; possible D gene TRBD2, 5 bases. The CDR3 totals 11 residues. V shed 4 bases and J shed 5 bases, with 5 bases lying between them. The germline V gene encodes CDR1 MNHNY and CDR2 SVGAGI (reference sequence). The CDR3 sequence is CASSWEETQYF. CDR3 sequence (DNA): TGTGCCAGCAGTTGGGAGGAGACCCAGTACTTC.

The chain joins TRBV7-2 to TRBJ2-3, with 10 bases aligning to TRBD2. CDR3 length: 15 amino acids. J lost 5 bases, V lost 4 bases, and 6 bases had no gene match. CDR1 is SGHTA, CDR2 FQGNSA, per germline. CDR3 protein: CASSWLAGDRDTQYF. CDR3 coding DNA: TGTGCCAGCAGCTGGCTAGCGGGAGATAGAGATACGCAGTATTTT.

This clone has at least ten counts. This rearrangement joins TRBV6-2 or TRBV6-3 to TRBJ1-5; TRBD1 matches 8 bases. CDR3 length: 18 amino acids. Germline assignment: CDR1 MNHEY and CDR2 SVGEGT. The V and J ends lost 0 bases and 3 bases, in that order; junction bases with no gene match: 10. CDR3 bases: TGTGCCAGCAGTTACTCGACGAGATTCAGGGGGCCCAATCAGCCCCAGCATTTT. Translating gives CASSYSTRFRGPNQPQHF.

This clone was detected only once. This rearrangement joins TRBV5-6 to TRBJ2-1, with D maybe TRBD2 (5 bases). Germline V gene data show CDR1 as SGHDT and CDR2 as YYEEEE. Trimming shortened V by 0 bases and J by 4 bases, and 8 bases separated the two germline ends. This CDR3 is built from 14 residues. CDR3 residues: CASSLAAGYNEQFF. The CDR3 coding sequence is TGTGCCAGCAGCTTGGCTGCGGGTTACAATGAGCAGTTCTTC.

The genes are TRBV14 and TRBJ1-5; the D gene is possibly TRBD1 (5 bases). The CDR3 extends over 16 amino acids. V shed 10 bases and J shed 5 bases, with 24 bases lying between them. Germline-derived CDR1 and CDR2 are SGHDN and FVKESK. The CDR3 bases are TGTGCCAACCGCAAGACAACTTGTGGAGGGGATCAGCCCCAGCATTTT. This gives the protein CANRKTTCGGDQPQHF.

The chain combines TRBV6-5 with TRBJ1-2; the D is unclear. V gave up 6 bases and J gave up 2 bases, with 10 bases separating them. Germline V lookup: CDR1 MNHEY, CDR2 SVGAGI. This CDR3 has 13 amino acids. CDR3 protein: CASSPPGNYGYTF. CDR3 nucleotide sequence: TGTGCCAGCAGCCCCCCGGGGAACTATGGCTACACCTTC.

This chain connects TRBV19 to TRBJ2-2, with TRBD1 identical over 10 bases. The germline V gene encodes CDR1 LNHDA and CDR2 SQIVND (reference sequence). With V trimmed by 6 bases and J by 4 bases, 5 bases remained unmatched. CDR3 length: 15 amino acids. CDR3 DNA sequence: TGTGCCAGTAGGAGCCGGGACAGGGGCACCGGGGAGCTGTTTTTT. It codes for CASRSRDRGTGELFF.

This rearrangement joins TRBV6-5 to TRBJ1-5, with no clear D. CDR3 length: 14 amino acids. V was shortened by 8 bases and J by 0 bases, with 11 bases between the two germline ends. In germline, CDR1 is MNHEY, CDR2 SVGAGI. In nucleotides, the CDR3 is TGTGCCAGCCACGCGTCAGGTAGCAATCAGCCCCAGCATTTT. It translates to CASHASGSNQPQHF.

The rearrangement joins TRBV28 to TRBJ2-1; TRBD1 matches at 7 bases. Germline CDR1 is MDHEN and CDR2 is SYDVKM. The CDR3 runs 14 residues. Unmatched junction bases numbered 7, after V lost 6 bases and J lost 5 bases. The CDR3 DNA reads as TGTGCCAGCAGGGGCAGGGGGTTAAACAATGAGCAGTTCTTC. It yields the protein CASRGRGLNNEQFF.

This clone occurred a few times. The chain employs TRBV7-9 and TRBJ1-1; 7 bases align to TRBD1. Unmatched junction bases numbered 7, after V lost 5 bases and J lost 10 bases. The CDR3 is 12 amino acids. Germline V gene lookup returns CDR1 SEHNR and CDR2 FQNEAQ (reference sequence). CDR3 DNA sequence: TGTGCCAGCAGCCAACAGGGACAGACAGCTTTCTTT. Protein product: CASSQQGQTAFF.

CDR3: CASRRQGAGMNEQFF. DNA of the CDR3: TGTGCCAGCAGGCGACAGGGGGCGGGGATGAATGAGCAGTTCTTC. The chain joins TRBV6-5 to TRBJ2-1; TRBD1 matches at 10 bases. In germline, CDR1 is MNHEY, CDR2 SVGAGI. The CDR3 spans 15 residues. The J segment lost 7 bases and the V segment lost 6 bases, leaving 9 bases of the junction unmatched.